This T cell receptor (beta chain) originates from a study of T cell repertoires in cytomegalovirus infection. Overall study: Shared public TCR beta signatures pointed to both CMV infection and a matching HLA type. Study-level points and caveats: There were carriers of CMV plus the relevant HLA, and cumulative public TCR beta family frequency identified them. HLA-C-restricted CMV-specific TCR beta clonotypes were dominant in the ex vivo response.

MiXCR, run by TCRdb on the reads, gives a single entry per CDR3 protein. The table shows some 180,000 distinct CDR3 sequences, with about 17% occurring only once. The CDR3 runs to 15 residues. Trimming took 2 bases from V and 0 from J, leaving 10 bases between them. Germline CDR1 and CDR2: MGHDK and SYGVNS. There are a few counts of this clonotype. Its antigen is not identified. This chain links TRBV25-1 with TRBJ1-1; TRBD1 might be the D (6 bases). This receptor was obtained from a human donor in good health (CMV status not recorded). Some clones in this sample may be carry-over from other donors' samples. Source material: CD8+ T cells from PBMCs. This chain's CDR3 is CASSEDQGLNTEAFF. In DNA, the CDR3 is TGTGCCAGCAGTGAAGACCAGGGGCTGAACACTGAAGCTTTCTTT. The full variable domain, completed using reference TRBV25-1 and TRBJ1-1, is EADIYQTPRYLVIGTGKKITLECSQTMGHDKMYWYQQDPGMELHLIHYSYGVNSTEKGDLSSESTVSRIRTEHFPLTLESARPSHTSQYLCASSEDQGLNTEAFFGQGTRLTVV.